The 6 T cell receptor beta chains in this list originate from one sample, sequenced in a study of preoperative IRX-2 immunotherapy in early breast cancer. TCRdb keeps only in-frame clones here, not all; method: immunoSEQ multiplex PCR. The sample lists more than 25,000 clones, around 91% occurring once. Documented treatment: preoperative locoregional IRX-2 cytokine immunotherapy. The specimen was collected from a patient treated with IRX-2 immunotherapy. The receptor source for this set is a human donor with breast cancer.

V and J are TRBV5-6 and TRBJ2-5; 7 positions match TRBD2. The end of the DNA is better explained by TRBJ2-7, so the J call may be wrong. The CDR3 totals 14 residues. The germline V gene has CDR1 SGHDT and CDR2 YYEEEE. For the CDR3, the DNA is TGTGCCAGCAGCCCGGGACTAACGAACTACGAGCAGTACTTC. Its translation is CASSPGLTNYEQYF.

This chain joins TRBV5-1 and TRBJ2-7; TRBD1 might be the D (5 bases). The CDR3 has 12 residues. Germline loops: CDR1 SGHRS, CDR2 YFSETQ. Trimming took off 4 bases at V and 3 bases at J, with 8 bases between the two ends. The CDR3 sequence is CASSRDSYEQYF. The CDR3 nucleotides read TGCGCCAGCAGCCGAGACAGCTACGAGCAGTACTTC.

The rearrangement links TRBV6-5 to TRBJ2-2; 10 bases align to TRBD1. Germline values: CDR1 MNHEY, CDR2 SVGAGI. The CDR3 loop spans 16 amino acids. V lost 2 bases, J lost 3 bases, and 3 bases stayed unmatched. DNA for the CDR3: TGTGCCAGCAGTTACCGGGACAGGGGATACACCGGGGAGCTGTTTTTT. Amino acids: CASSYRDRGYTGELFF.

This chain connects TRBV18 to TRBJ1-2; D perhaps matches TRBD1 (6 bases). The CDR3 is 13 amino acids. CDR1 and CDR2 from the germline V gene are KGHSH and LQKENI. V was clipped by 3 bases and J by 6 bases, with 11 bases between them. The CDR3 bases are TGTGCCAGCTCACCGTCGAGACAGGATGGCTACACCTTC. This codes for CASSPSRQDGYTF.

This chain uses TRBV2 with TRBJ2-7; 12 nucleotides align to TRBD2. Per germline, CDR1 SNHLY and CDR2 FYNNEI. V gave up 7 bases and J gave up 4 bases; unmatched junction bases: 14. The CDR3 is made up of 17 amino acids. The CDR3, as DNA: TGTGCCAGCAATCCCGCTAGCGGGAGGGCCACAAGGTACGAGCAGTACTTC. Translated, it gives CASNPASGRATRYEQYF.

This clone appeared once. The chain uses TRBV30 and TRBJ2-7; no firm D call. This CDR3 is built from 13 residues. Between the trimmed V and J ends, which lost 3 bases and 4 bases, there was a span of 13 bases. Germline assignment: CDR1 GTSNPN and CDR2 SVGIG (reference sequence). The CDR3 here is CAWRGLGRYEQYF. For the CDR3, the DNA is TGTGCCTGGAGAGGGCTCGGAAGGTACGAGCAGTACTTC.